A single sample is the source of the 14 T cell receptor beta chains below, sequenced in a study of T cell responses to AZD1222 COVID-19 vaccine. This table comes from immunoSEQ multiplex PCR, and its TCRdb copy is limited to in-frame clones, with some not included. The sample holds around 150,000 clones; about 90% are singletons and the top ten take around 1.3%. The sequencing here drew on peripheral blood, taken on day 0 of AZD1222 vaccination. These receptors were obtained from an adult in good health.

This clone came up once. The J gene is TRBJ2-7, the V gene TRBV15; 10 nucleotides align to TRBD1. The CDR3 has 18 residues. Germline CDR1 reads LNHNV; CDR2 reads YYDKDF (reference sequence). V shed 0 bases and J 0 bases; nucleotides not matched to a gene: 8. CDR3 amino acids: CATSRDLGQGGASYEQYF. The CDR3 nucleotides are TGTGCCACCAGCAGAGATCTCGGACAGGGGGGTGCCTCCTACGAGCAGTACTTC. The whole variable domain, filled in from reference TRBV15 and TRBJ2-7, reads DAMVIQNPRYQVTQFGKPVTLSCSQTLNHNVMYWYQQKSSQAPKLLFHYYDKDFNNEADTPDNFQSRRPNTSFCFLDIRSPGLGDTAMYLCATSRDLGQGGASYEQYFGPGTRLTVT.

This chain joins TRBV19 and TRBJ1-3; D unclear. CDR1 is LNHDA and CDR2 is SQIVND in the germline V gene (reference sequence). V lost 4 bases and J lost 0, with 10 bases in between. This CDR3 contains 15 residues. Here the CDR3 reads CASSTGPISGNTIYF. The CDR3 nucleotides read TGTGCCAGTAGTACCGGACCGATCTCTGGAAACACCATATATTTT.

The chain recombines TRBV3-1 (or the pseudogene TRBV3-2) with TRBJ1-1; D gene uncertain. Between the trimmed V and J ends, which lost 0 bases and 5 bases, there was a span of 13 bases. The CDR3 runs to 15 residues. CDR1 and CDR2 (germline): LGHDT, YNNKEL (reference sequence). CDR3 nucleotide sequence: TGTGCCAGCAGCCAAGATGTTGGCGGTGGGACTGAAGCTTTCTTT. It translates to CASSQDVGGGTEAFF.

This clone appeared a single time. The rearrangement joins TRBV30 to TRBJ2-1; D is possibly TRBD1 (5 bases). V was clipped by 5 bases and J by 4 bases, with 9 bases between them. CDR1 GTSNPN and CDR2 SVGIG come from the germline V gene (reference sequence). CDR3 length equals 12 residues. The CDR3 sequence is CAWADSYNEQFF. As DNA, the CDR3 is TGTGCCTGGGCAGACAGTTACAATGAGCAGTTCTTC.

V and J are TRBV2 and TRBJ1-2; 7 bases map to TRBD1. The germline gives CDR1 SNHLY, CDR2 FYNNEI. This CDR3 has 13 residues. The junction had 4 bases not matched to a gene; V was cut back by 5 bases and J by 4 bases. CDR3 coding DNA: TGTGCCAGCAGTTCGGACAGGACCTATGGCTACACCTTC. Translation: CASSSDRTYGYTF.

This clone appeared a single time. This chain links TRBV2 with TRBJ2-7; D remains unclear. Germline values: CDR1 SNHLY, CDR2 FYNNEI. V gave up 3 bases and J gave up 2 bases, with 11 bases separating them. The CDR3 contains 14 residues. The CDR3 loop reads CASSDGQVPYEQYF. The CDR3 DNA reads TGTGCCAGCAGTGACGGGCAGGTACCCTACGAGCAGTACTTC.

This clone was seen just once. The V gene is TRBV7-8, the J gene TRBJ2-1; the D is unclear. CDR3 size: 13 residues. V was cut by 5 bases and J by 11 bases, with 16 bases left in between. CDR1 is SGHVS and CDR2 is FQNEAQ in the germline V gene. The CDR3 DNA follows: TGTGCCAGCAGCCTCGCGCTCGGTCCGAAGCAGTTCTTC. This encodes CASSLALGPKQFF.

The chain recombines TRBV28 with TRBJ1-4; TRBD1 agrees at 7 bases. The junction had 9 bases not matched to a gene; V was cut back by 5 bases and J by 6 bases. The CDR3 sequence is 15 residues long. The V gene's germline CDR1 is MDHEN and CDR2 SYDVKM. Here the CDR3 reads CASSRQGPFDEKLFF. The CDR3 DNA reads as TGTGCCAGCAGTCGACAGGGTCCTTTTGATGAAAAACTGTTTTTT.

This chain uses TRBV5-1 with TRBJ2-5, with D possibly being TRBD2 (5 bases). Between the trimmed V and J ends, which lost 3 bases and 1 base, there was a span of 19 bases. CDR1 and CDR2 from the germline V gene are SGHRS and YFSETQ. The CDR3 extends over 17 amino acids. CDR3 nucleotides: TGCGCCAGCAGCTCGGGATTGGGAGTACTCCTCCAAGAGACCCAGTACTTC. Its protein is CASSSGLGVLLQETQYF.

V and J are TRBV5-4 and TRBJ2-1; D could derive from TRBD1 or TRBD2 (5 bases each). CDR3 length equals 12 residues. The germline V gene has CDR1 SGHNT and CDR2 YYREEE (reference sequence). Trimming pared 4 bases from V and 6 bases from J, leaving 8 bases between. CDR3 region: CASSEGSNEQFF. CDR3 DNA sequence: TGTGCCAGCAGCGAGGGGTCCAATGAGCAGTTCTTC.

The CDR3 coding sequence is TGTGCCAGCAGCTCGCCCCTACGGGGAACGAACACCGGGGAGCTGTTTTTT. Its protein product is CASSSPLRGTNTGELFF. The chain joins TRBV11-3 to TRBJ2-2; the D gene is possibly TRBD2 (5 bases). Trimming cost V 4 bases and J 0 bases, with 15 bases left between them. CDR1 is SGHNT and CDR2 is YENEEA in the germline V gene. This CDR3 has 17 residues.

The V call is TRBV7-9, the J call TRBJ2-5, with a tentative D call TRBD1 (6 bases). V lost 4 bases to trimming and J lost 5 bases, with 14 bases between them. In germline, CDR1 is SEHNR, CDR2 FQNEAQ (reference sequence). The CDR3 totals 14 residues. The CDR3 coding sequence is TGTGCCAGCAGCTCGGCAGGGGAATGGGAGACCCAGTACTTC. Translating it yields CASSSAGEWETQYF.

The rearrangement joins TRBV7-9 to TRBJ1-1, with D tentatively TRBD1 (6 bases). This CDR3 is 15 amino acids long. Germline CDR1 is SEHNR and CDR2 is FQNEAQ (reference sequence). V lost 5 bases, J lost 0 bases, and 13 bases lay in between. Written as DNA, the CDR3 is TGTGCCAGCAGCACCCGACAGGCGCTGAACACTGAAGCTTTCTTT. Its translation is CASSTRQALNTEAFF.

The chain has TRBV6-2 or TRBV6-3 and TRBJ2-7, with unresolved D. V was trimmed by 0 bases and J by 2 bases, leaving 14 bases between them. The CDR3 sequence is 16 residues long. Germline V gene data show CDR1 as MNHEY and CDR2 as SVGEGT. The CDR3 DNA follows: TGTGCCAGCAGTTACTCGGCGCCAAATCCAACCTACGAGCAGTACTTC. It is translated as CASSYSAPNPTYEQYF.